The 19 T cell receptor beta chains in this list originate from one sample, sequenced in a study of vaccination effects on CD4 cells after COVID-19. Within the ViraFEST assay, antigen-specific CD4+ T cells underwent expansion with viral peptide pools prior to sequencing. When around nine days of culture had elapsed, CD4+ T cells were isolated. Nucleocapsid antibodies stayed negative before and after vaccination, showing no earlier SARS-CoV-2 infection. The method was immunoSEQ multiplex PCR; TCRdb's version includes in-frame clones alone and lacks a portion of them. The table has about 43,000 clones, roughly 79% seen once. These receptors have no identified antigens. This material consisted of CD4+ T cells from PBMCs cultured with SARS-CoV-2 spike peptides, taken before COVID-19 vaccination. The receptor set was obtained from a human donor who received a COVID-19 vaccine.

The genes are TRBV2 and TRBJ2-1; D is ambiguous. The CDR3 consists of 15 residues. Germline lookup yields CDR1 SNHLY and CDR2 FYNNEI. The V end was cut by 1 base, the J end by 0 bases, with 7 bases between. The CDR3 nucleotides are TGTGCCAGCAGTGAAGAGGCTAACTCCTACAATGAGCAGTTCTTC. This gives the protein CASSEEANSYNEQFF.

This clone was seen once. The V gene is TRBV3-1 (or the pseudogene TRBV3-2), the J gene TRBJ2-4; no clear D. The V gene's germline CDR1 is LGHDT and CDR2 YNNKEL (reference sequence). Trimming stripped 0 bases from V and 1 base from J, with 10 bases between. This CDR3 is built from 16 residues. The CDR3 sequence is CASSQDATGAKNIQYF. The CDR3, as DNA: TGTGCCAGCAGCCAAGACGCCACCGGGGCCAAAAACATTCAGTACTTC.

The chain uses TRBV5-5 and TRBJ1-1; D not certain. Trimming left V 0 bases short and J 3 bases short, with 6 bases between. The CDR3 contains 13 residues. CDR1 is SGHKS and CDR2 is YYEKEE in the germline V gene (reference sequence). CDR3 protein: CASSLVRYTEAFF. The CDR3 DNA follows: TGTGCCAGCAGCTTGGTCCGCTACACTGAAGCTTTCTTT.

The chain combines TRBV5-1 with TRBJ1-2; D gene ambiguous. Germline values: CDR1 SGHRS, CDR2 YFSETQ. The CDR3 spans 15 residues. V gave up 1 base and J gave up 4 bases, with 14 bases separating them. CDR3 sequence: CASSLSAGASYGYTF. Written as DNA, the CDR3 is TGCGCCAGCAGCTTGTCGGCGGGAGCGTCCTATGGCTACACCTTC.

The gene calls are TRBV18 and TRBJ1-1; TRBD1 might be the D (5 bases). The CDR3 spans 13 residues. Germline V lookup: CDR1 KGHSH, CDR2 LQKENI. The V end lost 5 bases, the J end lost 6 bases, and 13 bases lay between the germline ends. The CDR3 protein is CASSTGGNPEAFF. CDR3 coding DNA: TGTGCCAGCTCAACTGGGGGTAACCCTGAAGCTTTCTTT.

The V gene is TRBV6-2 or TRBV6-3, the J gene TRBJ1-5; D not certain. Germline assignment: CDR1 MNHEY and CDR2 SVGEGT. The CDR3 covers 13 residues. V was clipped by 0 bases and J by 5 bases, with 5 bases between them. This CDR3 reads CASSYSIDQPQHF. In nucleotides, the CDR3 is TGTGCCAGCAGTTACTCGATTGATCAGCCCCAGCATTTT.

The gene calls are TRBV7-3 and TRBJ1-1; D gene uncertain. The V gene lost 2 bases and the J gene lost 2 bases, with 6 bases spanning the gap. The V gene's germline CDR1 is SGHTA and CDR2 FQGTGA. CDR3 length: 13 residues. Here the CDR3 reads CASSLAANTEAFF. Here the CDR3 DNA reads TGTGCCAGCAGCTTAGCTGCAAACACTGAAGCTTTCTTT.

This rearrangement joins TRBV3-1 (or the pseudogene TRBV3-2) to TRBJ2-5; D possibly uses TRBD1 or TRBD2 (6 bases each). CDR3 length: 15 amino acids. The germline CDR1 and CDR2 sequences are LGHDT and YNNKEL (reference sequence). The ends were cut back, 2 bases at V and 5 bases at J, with 15 bases in the middle. CDR3 coding DNA: TGTGCCAGCAGCCAATGGTGGGGGGCCGGGGAGACCCAGTACTTC. It yields the protein CASSQWWGAGETQYF.

In its sample, this clone was seen a few times. The chain is built from TRBV19 and TRBJ2-2, with D possibly being TRBD2 (5 bases). The CDR3 extends over 17 amino acids. Germline V gene lookup returns CDR1 LNHDA and CDR2 SQIVND (reference sequence). The V gene lost 2 bases and the J gene lost 3 bases, with 16 bases spanning the gap. CDR3 in DNA: TGTGCCAGTAGTATATTTGGTTCGGGGATTGACACCGGGGAGCTGTTTTTT. It encodes CASSIFGSGIDTGELFF.

The chain has TRBV11-2 and TRBJ2-1; D remains unclear. The CDR3 contains 13 residues. Germline lookup yields CDR1 SGHAT and CDR2 FQNNGV. The V gene lost 5 bases and the J gene lost 9 bases, with 14 bases spanning the gap. For the CDR3, the DNA is TGTGCCAGCAGCCCGGCAAGGGTACTTGAGCAGTTCTTC. It is translated as CASSPARVLEQFF.

The V and J genes are TRBV28 and TRBJ2-3; no reliable D call. Germline CDR1 and CDR2: MDHEN and SYDVKM. V dropped 1 base and J dropped 5 bases, with 13 bases sitting between them. The CDR3 sequence is 15 residues long. The chain's CDR3 is CASSLSGTGGDTQYF. The CDR3, as DNA: TGTGCCAGCAGTTTATCTGGTACCGGCGGAGATACGCAGTATTTT.

This chain links TRBV5-1 with TRBJ2-5; tentatively, D is TRBD2 (5 bases). Germline V gives CDR1 SGHRS, CDR2 YFSETQ. V was trimmed by 1 base and J by 5 bases, leaving 9 bases between them. This CDR3 is 13 amino acids long. The CDR3 sequence is CASSLSSEETQYF. CDR3 coding DNA: TGCGCCAGCAGCTTGAGTAGCGAGGAGACCCAGTACTTC. Combining the CDR3 with reference TRBV5-1 and TRBJ2-5 gives the whole variable domain KAGVTQTPRYLIKTRGQQVTLSCSPISGHRSVSWYQQTPGQGLQFLFEYFSETQRNKGNFPGRFSGRQFSNSRSEMNVSTLELGDSALYLCASSLSSEETQYFGPGTRLLVL.

This clone was seen a few times. The chain is built from TRBV4-1 and TRBJ2-7; 7 positions match TRBD2. J was trimmed by 4 bases and V by 0 bases; bases with no gene match: 9. The CDR3 length is 16 residues. Germline lookup yields CDR1 MGHRA and CDR2 YSYEKL. CDR3 sequence reads: CASSQDLGGTGYEQYV. In nucleotides, the CDR3 is TGCGCCAGCAGCCAAGATCTGGGGGGGACGGGATACGAGCAGTACGTC.

The genes are TRBV12-3 or TRBV12-4 and TRBJ1-4; 8 bases match TRBD1. V was pared by 5 bases and J by 8 bases, with 4 bases of the junction left unmatched. The CDR3 has 13 amino acids. CDR3 DNA: TGTGCCAGCAGTGACAGGGGAGGGGAAAAACTGTTTTTT. It specifies CASSDRGGEKLFF.

This sequence joins TRBV6-1 and TRBJ1-3; D gene unclear. The germline V and J ends were trimmed by 1 base and 0 bases, with 7 bases remaining between them. The CDR3 loop spans 15 amino acids. Germline CDR1 MNHNS, CDR2 SASEGT. The CDR3 DNA is TGTGCCAGCAGTGAAGACAGCCGCTCTGGAAACACCATATATTTT. Translated, it gives CASSEDSRSGNTIYF.

This clone came up a few times. This chain joins TRBV29-1 and TRBJ2-7, with 16 bases that match TRBD2. J lost 7 bases, V lost 4 bases, and 10 bases had no gene match. The CDR3 has 16 residues. Looked up from germline, CDR1 is SQVTM and CDR2 is ANQGSEA. The CDR3 loop reads CSVAGTSGGDGFEQYV. In DNA form, the CDR3 reads TGCAGCGTTGCTGGGACTAGCGGGGGGGATGGGTTTGAGCAGTACGTC.

This clone occurred a few times. The chain employs TRBV2 and TRBJ1-2, with unresolved D. CDR1 and CDR2 (germline): SNHLY, FYNNEI. V was cut by 7 bases and J by 8 bases, with 20 bases left in between. The CDR3 runs 14 residues. The CDR3 is CASKVPEESRGYTF. CDR3 nucleotides: TGTGCCAGCAAAGTCCCGGAAGAATCTAGAGGCTACACCTTC. The full variable domain, with the rest looked up from reference TRBV2 and TRBJ1-2, is EPEVTQTPSHQVTQMGQEVILRCVPISNHLYFYWYRQILGQKVEFLVSFYNNEISEKSEIFDDQFSVERPDGSNFTLKIRSTKLEDSAMYFCASKVPEESRGYTFGSGTRLTVV.

This clone was counted between two and nine times. The V call is TRBV12-3 or TRBV12-4, the J call TRBJ1-1; D may be TRBD1 (6 bases). The length of the CDR3 is 12 residues. V lost 7 bases to trimming and J lost 7 bases, with 13 bases between them. Here the CDR3 DNA reads TGTGCCAGCACTCTATCGACAGGTGAAGCTTTCTTT. This encodes CASTLSTGEAFF.

The V call is TRBV5-1, the J call TRBJ2-3; 10 bases agree with TRBD2. Germline V gives CDR1 SGHRS, CDR2 YFSETQ. Trimming at V came to 0 bases and at J to 3 bases, leaving 1 base not matched to a gene. The CDR3 totals 15 residues. In nucleotides, the CDR3 is TGCGCCAGCAGCTTGGCTAGCGGGGGAACAGATACGCAGTATTTT. Protein product: CASSLASGGTDTQYF. Using reference TRBV5-1 and TRBJ2-3 for the parts outside the CDR3, the full variable domain is KAGVTQTPRYLIKTRGQQVTLSCSPISGHRSVSWYQQTPGQGLQFLFEYFSETQRNKGNFPGRFSGRQFSNSRSEMNVSTLELGDSALYLCASSLASGGTDTQYFGPGTRLTVL.